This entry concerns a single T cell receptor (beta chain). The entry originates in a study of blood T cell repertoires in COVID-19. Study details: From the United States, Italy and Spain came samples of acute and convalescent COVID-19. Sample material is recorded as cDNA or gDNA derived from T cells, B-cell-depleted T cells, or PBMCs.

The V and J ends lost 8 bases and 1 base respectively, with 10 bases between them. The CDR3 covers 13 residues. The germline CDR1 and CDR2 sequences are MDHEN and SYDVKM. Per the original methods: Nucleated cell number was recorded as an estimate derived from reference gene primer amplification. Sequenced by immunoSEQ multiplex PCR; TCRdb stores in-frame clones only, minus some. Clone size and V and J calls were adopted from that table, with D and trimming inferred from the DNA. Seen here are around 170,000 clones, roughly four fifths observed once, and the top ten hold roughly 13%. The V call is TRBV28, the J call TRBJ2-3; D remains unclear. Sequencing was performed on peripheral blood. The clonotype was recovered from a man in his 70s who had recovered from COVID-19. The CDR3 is CASVRMGTDTQYF. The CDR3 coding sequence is TGTGCCAGCGTGCGGATGGGCACAGATACGCAGTATTTT.